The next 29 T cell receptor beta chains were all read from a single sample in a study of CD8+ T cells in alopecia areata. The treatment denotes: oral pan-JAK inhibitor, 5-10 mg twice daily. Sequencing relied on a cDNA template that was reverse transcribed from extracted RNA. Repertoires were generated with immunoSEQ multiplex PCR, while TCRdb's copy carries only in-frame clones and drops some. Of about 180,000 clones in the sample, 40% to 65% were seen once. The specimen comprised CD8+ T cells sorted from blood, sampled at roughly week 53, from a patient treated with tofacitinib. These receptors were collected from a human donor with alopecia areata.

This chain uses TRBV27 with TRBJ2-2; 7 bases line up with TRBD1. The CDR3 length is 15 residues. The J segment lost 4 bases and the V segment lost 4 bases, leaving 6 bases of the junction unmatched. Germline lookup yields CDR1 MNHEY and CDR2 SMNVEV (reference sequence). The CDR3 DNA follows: TGTGCCAGCAGTTACAGGGGCTCGATCACCGGGGAGCTGTTTTTT. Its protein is CASSYRGSITGELFF.

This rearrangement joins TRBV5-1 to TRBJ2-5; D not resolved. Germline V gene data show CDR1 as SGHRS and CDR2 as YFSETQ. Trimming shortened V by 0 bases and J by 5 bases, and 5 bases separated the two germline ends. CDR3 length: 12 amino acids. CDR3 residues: CASSLDTETQYF. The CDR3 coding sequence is TGCGCCAGCAGCTTGGATACGGAGACCCAGTACTTC. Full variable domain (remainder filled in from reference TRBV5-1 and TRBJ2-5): KAGVTQTPRYLIKTRGQQVTLSCSPISGHRSVSWYQQTPGQGLQFLFEYFSETQRNKGNFPGRFSGRQFSNSRSEMNVSTLELGDSALYLCASSLDTETQYFGPGTRLLVL.

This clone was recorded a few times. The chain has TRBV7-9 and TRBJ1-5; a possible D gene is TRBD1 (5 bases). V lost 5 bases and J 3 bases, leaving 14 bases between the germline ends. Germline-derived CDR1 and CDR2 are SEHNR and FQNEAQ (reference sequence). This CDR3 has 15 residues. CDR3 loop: CASSPGTDANQPQHF. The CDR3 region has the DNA TGTGCCAGCAGCCCCGGGACGGATGCCAATCAGCCCCAGCATTTT.

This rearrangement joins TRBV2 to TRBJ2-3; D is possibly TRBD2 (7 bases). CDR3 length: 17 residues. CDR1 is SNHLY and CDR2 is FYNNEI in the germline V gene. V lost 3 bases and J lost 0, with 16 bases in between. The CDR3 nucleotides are TGTGCCAGCAGTGAGCGTCGTCGGGGGGCCAGCACAGATACGCAGTATTTT. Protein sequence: CASSERRRGASTDTQYF.

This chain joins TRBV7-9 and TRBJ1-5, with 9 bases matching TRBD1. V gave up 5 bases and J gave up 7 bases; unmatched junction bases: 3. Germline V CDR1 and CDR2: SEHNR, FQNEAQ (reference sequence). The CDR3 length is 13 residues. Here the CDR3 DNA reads TGTGCCAGCAGCAGGGACAGGGAGCAGCCCCAGCATTTT. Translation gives CASSRDREQPQHF.

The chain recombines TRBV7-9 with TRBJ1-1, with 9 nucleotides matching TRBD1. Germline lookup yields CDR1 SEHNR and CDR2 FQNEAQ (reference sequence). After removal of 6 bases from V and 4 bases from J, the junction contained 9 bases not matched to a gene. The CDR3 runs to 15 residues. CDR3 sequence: CASRRIGQGSTEAFF. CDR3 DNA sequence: TGTGCCAGCAGACGAATCGGACAGGGGAGCACTGAAGCTTTCTTT.

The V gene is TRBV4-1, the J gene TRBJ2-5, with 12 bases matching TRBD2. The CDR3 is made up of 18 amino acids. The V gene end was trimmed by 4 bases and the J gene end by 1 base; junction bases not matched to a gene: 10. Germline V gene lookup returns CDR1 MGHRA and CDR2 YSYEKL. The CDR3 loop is CASSRLLAGGSSQETQYF. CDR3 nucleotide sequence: TGCGCCAGCAGCCGCTTACTAGCGGGGGGCTCGTCCCAAGAGACCCAGTACTTC.

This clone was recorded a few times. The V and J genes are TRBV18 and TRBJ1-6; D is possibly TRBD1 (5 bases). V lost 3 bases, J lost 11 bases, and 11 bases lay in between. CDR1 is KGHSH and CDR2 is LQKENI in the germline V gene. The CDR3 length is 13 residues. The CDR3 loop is CASSPGGTAPLHF. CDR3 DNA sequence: TGTGCCAGCTCACCCGGGGGGACGGCACCCCTCCACTTT.

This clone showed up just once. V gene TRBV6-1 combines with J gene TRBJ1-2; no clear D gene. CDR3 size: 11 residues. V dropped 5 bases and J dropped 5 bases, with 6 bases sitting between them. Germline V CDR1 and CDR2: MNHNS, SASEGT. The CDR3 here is CASSNSYGYTF. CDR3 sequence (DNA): TGTGCCAGCAGTAACAGTTATGGCTACACCTTC.

CDR3 in amino acids: CASSTGGPSYNEQFF. The CDR3 coding sequence is TGTGCCAGCAGTACAGGGGGCCCCTCCTACAATGAGCAGTTCTTC. V gene TRBV5-6 combines with J gene TRBJ2-1; 9 bases match TRBD1. V shed 5 bases, J shed 0 bases, and the junction held 3 bases outside the gene matches. The germline V gene has CDR1 SGHDT and CDR2 YYEEEE. The CDR3 loop spans 15 amino acids.

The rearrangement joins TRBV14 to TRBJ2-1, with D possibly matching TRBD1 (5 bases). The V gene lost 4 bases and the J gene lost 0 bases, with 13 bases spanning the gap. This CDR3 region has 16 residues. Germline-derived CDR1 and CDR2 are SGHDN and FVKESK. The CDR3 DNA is TGTGCCAGCAGCCTTCTCACAGGTAGCTCCTACAATGAGCAGTTCTTC. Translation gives CASSLLTGSSYNEQFF. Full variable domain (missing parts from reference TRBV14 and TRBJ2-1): EAGVTQFPSHSVIEKGQTVTLRCDPISGHDNLYWYRRVMGKEIKFLLHFVKESKQDESGMPNNRFLAERTGGTYSTLKVQPAELEDSGVYFCASSLLTGSSYNEQFFGPGTRLTVL.

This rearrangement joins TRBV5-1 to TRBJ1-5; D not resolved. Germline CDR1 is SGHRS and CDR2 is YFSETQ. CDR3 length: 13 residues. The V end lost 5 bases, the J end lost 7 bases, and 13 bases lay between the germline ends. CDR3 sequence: CASRESNNQPQHF. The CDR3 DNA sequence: TGCGCCAGCAGGGAATCGAATAACCAGCCCCAGCATTTT.

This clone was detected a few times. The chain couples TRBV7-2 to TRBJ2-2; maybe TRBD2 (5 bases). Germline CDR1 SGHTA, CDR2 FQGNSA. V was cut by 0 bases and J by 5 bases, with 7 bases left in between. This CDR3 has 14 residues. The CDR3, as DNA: TGTGCCAGCAGCTTAGCCCGGGGAACCGGGGAGCTGTTTTTT. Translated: CASSLARGTGELFF.

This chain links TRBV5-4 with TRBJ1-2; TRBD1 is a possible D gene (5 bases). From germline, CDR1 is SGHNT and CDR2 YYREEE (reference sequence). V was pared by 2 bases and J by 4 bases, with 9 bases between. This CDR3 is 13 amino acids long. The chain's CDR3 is CASSLWDSYGYTF. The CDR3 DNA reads TGTGCCAGCAGCTTATGGGACTCCTATGGCTACACCTTC.

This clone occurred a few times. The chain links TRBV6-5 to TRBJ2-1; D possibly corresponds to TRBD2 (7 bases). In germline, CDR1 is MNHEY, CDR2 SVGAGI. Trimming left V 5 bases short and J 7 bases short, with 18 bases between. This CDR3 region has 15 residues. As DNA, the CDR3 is TGTGCCAGCAGTCCAATGGGGGGGGGCCAAAATGAGCAGTTCTTC. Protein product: CASSPMGGGQNEQFF.

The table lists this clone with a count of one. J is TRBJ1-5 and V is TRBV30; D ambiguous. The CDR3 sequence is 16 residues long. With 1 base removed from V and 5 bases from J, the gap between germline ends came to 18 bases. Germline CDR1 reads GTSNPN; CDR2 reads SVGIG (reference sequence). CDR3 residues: CAWSGRRLSPHQPQHF. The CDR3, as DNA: TGTGCCTGGAGTGGCCGGCGGCTGTCCCCCCATCAGCCCCAGCATTTT. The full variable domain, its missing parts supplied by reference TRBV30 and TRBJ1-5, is SQTIHQWPATLVQPVGSPLSLECTVEGTSNPNLYWYRQAAGRGLQLLFYSVGIGQISSEVPQNLSASRPQDRQFILSSKKLLLSDSGFYLCAWSGRRLSPHQPQHFGDGTRLSIL.

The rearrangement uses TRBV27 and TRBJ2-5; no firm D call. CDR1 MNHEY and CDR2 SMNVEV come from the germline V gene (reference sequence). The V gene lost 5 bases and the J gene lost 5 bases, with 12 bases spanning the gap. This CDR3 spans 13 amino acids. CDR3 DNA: TGTGCCAGCAGTCCCCGTGCCCGGGAGACCCAGTACTTC. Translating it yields CASSPRARETQYF.

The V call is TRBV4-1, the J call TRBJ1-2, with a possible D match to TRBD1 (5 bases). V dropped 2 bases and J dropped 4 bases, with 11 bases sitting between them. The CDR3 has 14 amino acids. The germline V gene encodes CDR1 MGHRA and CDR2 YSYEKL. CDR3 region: CASSQYGAIYGYTF. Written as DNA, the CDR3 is TGCGCCAGCAGCCAATATGGGGCCATCTATGGCTACACCTTC.

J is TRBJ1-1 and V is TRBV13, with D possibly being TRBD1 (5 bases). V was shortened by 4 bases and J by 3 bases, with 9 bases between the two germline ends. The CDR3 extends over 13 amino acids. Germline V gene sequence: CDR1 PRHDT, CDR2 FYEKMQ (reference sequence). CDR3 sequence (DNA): TGTGCCAGCAGCTCGGGACGGCACACTGAAGCTTTCTTT. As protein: CASSSGRHTEAFF.

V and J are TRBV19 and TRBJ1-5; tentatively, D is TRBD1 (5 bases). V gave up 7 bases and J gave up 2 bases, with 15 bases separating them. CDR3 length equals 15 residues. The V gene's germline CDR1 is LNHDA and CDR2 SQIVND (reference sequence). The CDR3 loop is CASNPQGRGNQPQHF. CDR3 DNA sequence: TGTGCCAGTAACCCTCAGGGTCGCGGCAATCAGCCCCAGCATTTT.

This CDR3 is CATSWLAPNQPQHF. CDR3 bases: TGTGCCACCAGCTGGCTTGCCCCCAATCAGCCCCAGCATTTT. The chain uses TRBV15 and TRBJ1-5; D is unresolved. Germline-derived CDR1 and CDR2 are LNHNV and YYDKDF (reference sequence). V was pared by 5 bases and J by 3 bases, with 11 bases between. The CDR3 spans 14 residues.

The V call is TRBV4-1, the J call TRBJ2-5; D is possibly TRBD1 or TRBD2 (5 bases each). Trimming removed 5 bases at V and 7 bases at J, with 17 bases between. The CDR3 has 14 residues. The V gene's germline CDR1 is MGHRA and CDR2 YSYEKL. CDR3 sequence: CASSSPGRSSTQYF. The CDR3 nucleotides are TGCGCCAGCAGCTCCCCGGGACGGTCATCGACCCAGTACTTC.

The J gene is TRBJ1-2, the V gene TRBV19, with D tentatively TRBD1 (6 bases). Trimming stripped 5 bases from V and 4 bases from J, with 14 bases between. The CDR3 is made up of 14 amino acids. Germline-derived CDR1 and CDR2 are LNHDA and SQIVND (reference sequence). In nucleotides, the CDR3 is TGTGCCAGTAGTGCTCCCTGGACAGCCTATGGCTACACCTTC. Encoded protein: CASSAPWTAYGYTF. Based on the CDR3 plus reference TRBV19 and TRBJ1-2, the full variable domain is DGGITQSPKYLFRKEGQNVTLSCEQNLNHDAMYWYRQDPGQGLRLIYYSQIVNDFQKGDIAEGYSVSREKKESFPLTVTSAQKNPTAFYLCASSAPWTAYGYTFGSGTRLTVV.

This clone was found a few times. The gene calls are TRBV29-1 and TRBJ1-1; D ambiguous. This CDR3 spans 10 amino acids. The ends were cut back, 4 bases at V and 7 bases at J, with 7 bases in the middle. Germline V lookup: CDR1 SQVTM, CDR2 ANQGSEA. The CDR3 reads CSVVGSEAFF. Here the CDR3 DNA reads TGCAGCGTTGTCGGCAGTGAAGCTTTCTTT.

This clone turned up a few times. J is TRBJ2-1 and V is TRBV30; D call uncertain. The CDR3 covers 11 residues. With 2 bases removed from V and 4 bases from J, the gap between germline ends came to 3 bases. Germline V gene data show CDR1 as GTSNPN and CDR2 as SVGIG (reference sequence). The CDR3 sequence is CAWSHYNEQFF. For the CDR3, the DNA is TGTGCCTGGAGTCATTACAATGAGCAGTTCTTC.

In DNA form, the CDR3 reads TGTGCCATGACAGGGAACACCGGGGAGCTGTTTTTT. The encoded protein is CAMTGNTGELFF. J is TRBJ2-2 and V is TRBV10-3; D might be TRBD1 (6 bases). The CDR3 is made up of 12 amino acids. Germline values: CDR1 ENHRY, CDR2 SYGVKD. With 9 bases removed from V and 1 base from J, the gap between germline ends came to 6 bases.

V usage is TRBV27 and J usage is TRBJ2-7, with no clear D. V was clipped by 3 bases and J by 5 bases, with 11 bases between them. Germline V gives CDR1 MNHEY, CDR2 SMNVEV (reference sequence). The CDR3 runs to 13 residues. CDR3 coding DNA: TGTGCCAGCAGTTTGCGGTTAGCCGACGAGCAGTACTTC. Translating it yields CASSLRLADEQYF.

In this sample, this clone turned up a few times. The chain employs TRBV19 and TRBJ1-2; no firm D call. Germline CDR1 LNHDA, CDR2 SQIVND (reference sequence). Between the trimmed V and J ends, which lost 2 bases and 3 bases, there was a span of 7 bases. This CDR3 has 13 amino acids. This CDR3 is CASSISAYYGYTF. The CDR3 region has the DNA TGTGCCAGTAGTATATCAGCTTACTATGGCTACACCTTC.

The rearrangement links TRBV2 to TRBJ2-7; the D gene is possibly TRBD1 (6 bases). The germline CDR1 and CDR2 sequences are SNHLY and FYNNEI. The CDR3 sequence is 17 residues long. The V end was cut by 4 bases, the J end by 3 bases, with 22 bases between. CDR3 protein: CASSGEQGLTLIYEQYF. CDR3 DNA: TGTGCCAGCAGTGGGGAACAGGGTCTAACGCTTATCTACGAGCAGTACTTC.